A single sample gave rise to the 10 T cell receptor beta chains below, sequenced in a study of control samples from healthy donors and cancer patients. Here immunoSEQ multiplex PCR was the method, and the copy in TCRdb shows in-frame clones only, minus some. The top ten hold almost 6% of the sample, which has 150,000 or so clones, 90% to 95% seen once. The source material was blood. The receptors shown here come from a man aged 18 to 30 in good health.

This chain joins TRBV5-6 and TRBJ1-1, with a possible D match to TRBD1 (5 bases). Trimming removed 0 bases from V and 0 bases from J, with 15 bases in between. Germline V gene sequence: CDR1 SGHDT, CDR2 YYEEEE. The CDR3 covers 17 residues. The CDR3 spells CASSLALGGPVNTEAFF. In DNA, the CDR3 is TGTGCCAGCAGCTTGGCCTTGGGGGGACCGGTGAACACTGAAGCTTTCTTT. The full variable domain, with the rest looked up from reference TRBV5-6 and TRBJ1-1, is DAGVTQSPTHLIKTRGQQVTLRCSPKSGHDTVSWYQQALGQGPQFIFQYYEEEERQRGNFPDRFSGHQFPNYSSELNVNALLLGDSALYLCASSLALGGPVNTEAFFGQGTRLTVV.

The genes are TRBV5-1 and TRBJ1-5; D might be TRBD1 (5 bases). Germline V lookup: CDR1 SGHRS, CDR2 YFSETQ. The CDR3 length is 14 residues. V dropped 0 bases and J dropped 7 bases, with 11 bases sitting between them. The CDR3 reads CASSLELGDQPQHF. The CDR3 nucleotides read TGCGCCAGCAGCTTGGAATTGGGGGACCAGCCCCAGCATTTT.

The chain combines TRBV4-2 with TRBJ1-2, with TRBD1 matching over 7 bases. CDR1 and CDR2 (germline): LGHNA, YNFKEQ. V lost 0 bases, J lost 4 bases, and 8 bases stayed unmatched. The CDR3 is 16 amino acids. In DNA form, the CDR3 reads TGTGCCAGCAGCCAAGAGATCAGACAGGGTTCCTATGGCTACACCTTC. Protein: CASSQEIRQGSYGYTF.

The V gene is TRBV6-5, the J gene TRBJ2-7; no firm D call. There are 13 residues in the CDR3. Germline V gives CDR1 MNHEY, CDR2 SVGAGI. Trimming took 8 bases from V and 1 from J, leaving 12 bases between them. The CDR3 sequence: CASVDRDSYEQYF. The CDR3 coding sequence is TGTGCCAGCGTGGATAGGGATTCCTACGAGCAGTACTTC.

The gene calls are TRBV7-8 and TRBJ1-5; D gene uncertain. Germline V gene data show CDR1 as SGHVS and CDR2 as FQNEAQ. Between the trimmed V and J ends, which lost 4 bases and 3 bases, there was a span of 13 bases. This CDR3 contains 15 residues. For the CDR3, the DNA is TGTGCCAGCAGCTCCCTGGCGGGCTTCAATCAGCCCCAGCATTTT. The encoded protein is CASSSLAGFNQPQHF.

The chain joins TRBV10-3 to TRBJ2-7; 7 bases are shared with TRBD1. From germline, CDR1 is ENHRY and CDR2 SYGVKD. The V and J ends lost 6 bases and 5 bases, in that order; junction bases with no gene match: 10. There are 14 residues in the CDR3. The CDR3 bases are TGTGCCATCAGAATAACAGGGGATAAGGACGAGCAGTACTTC. This gives the protein CAIRITGDKDEQYF.

The rearrangement links TRBV11-1 to TRBJ2-7; D is possibly TRBD1 (6 bases). Germline CDR1 is SGHAT and CDR2 is FQDESV (reference sequence). V lost 3 bases and J lost 5, with 11 bases in between. The CDR3 covers 13 residues. The CDR3 sequence: CASSFDRPHEQYF. As DNA, the CDR3 is TGTGCCAGCAGCTTCGACAGGCCCCACGAGCAGTACTTC.

This clone has a single count. The chain has TRBV19 and TRBJ1-1, with TRBD1 matching 7 bases. Germline V CDR1 and CDR2: LNHDA, SQIVND (reference sequence). This CDR3 is built from 13 residues. V was pared by 7 bases and J by 6 bases, with 8 bases of the junction left unmatched. The CDR3 DNA follows: TGTGCCAGTATGACAGGGAAGACGGCTGAAGCTTTCTTT. Amino acids: CASMTGKTAEAFF.

With regard to this clone: Compared with germline, one end of the junction differs, possibly owing to a read error. This chain connects TRBV30 to TRBJ2-5; D possibly corresponds to TRBD1 (6 bases). Germline CDR1 and CDR2: GTSNPN and SVGIG (reference sequence). CDR3 size: 16 residues. The CDR3 loop reads CAWSVLGRTEKESQYF. The CDR3 region has the DNA TGTGCCTGGAGTGTACTAGGTAGGACAGAGAAAGAGTCCCAGTACTTC. Full variable domain (rest looked up from reference TRBV30 and TRBJ2-5): SQTIHQWPATLVQPVGSPLSLECTVEGTSNPNLYWYRQAAGRGLQLLFYSVGIGQISSEVPQNLSASRPQDRQFILSSKKLLLSDSGFYLCAWSVLGRTEKESQYFGPGTRLLVL.

The rearrangement joins TRBV14 to TRBJ2-7; 11 positions match TRBD1. Per germline, CDR1 SGHDN and CDR2 FVKESK. V dropped 1 base and J dropped 3; count of bases not matched to a gene: 5. The CDR3 contains 16 residues. The CDR3 sequence is CASSQVGTGGHYEQYF. In DNA, the CDR3 is TGTGCCAGCAGCCAAGTCGGGACAGGGGGGCACTACGAGCAGTACTTC.